A selection of T cell receptor beta chains follows, all from one sample in a study of identical twins. TCRdb re-derived calls from the 5' RACE reads in MiXCR, one entry per CDR3 protein. The sample holds just under 650,000 distinct CDR3 sequences, about 7.6% seen once. The sample was also linked to a second study, of yellow fever vaccine responses in identical twins.

Sequenced: PBMCs. The source is a woman in her late teens or twenties in good health. CDR3s include the opening cysteine and the closing phenylalanine or tryptophan. A D gene is named only where the DNA matches it firmly. Rows give clone size only sometimes, using once, few, many, or a class for an expanded clone.

>TRBJ2-7|TRBV12-3/TRBV12-4|TRBD2|-
CASSLFGLAGTYEQYF
TGTGCCAGCAGTTTATTCGGACTAGCGGGAACCTACGAGCAGTACTTC
>TRBJ2-2|TRBV24-1|-|-
CATSDLPIPGELFF
TGTGCCACCAGTGATTTGCCCATCCCCGGGGAGCTGTTTTTT
>TRBJ1-3|TRBV10-3|TRBD1|-
CAISESRDRGRRNTIYF
TGTGCCATCAGTGAGTCGAGGGACAGGGGCCGGCGAAACACCATATATTTT
>TRBJ2-2|TRBV18|-|-
CASSPLQGTTGELFF
TGTGCCAGCTCACCACTGCAGGGGACCACCGGGGAGCTGTTTTTT
>TRBJ1-2|TRBV6-1|-|many
CASAVTANYGYTF
TGTGCCAGCGCCGTGACGGCTAACTATGGCTACACCTTC
>TRBJ1-1|TRBV5-1|-|many
CASSFRQGGSPNTEAFF
TGCGCCAGCAGCTTCCGACAAGGAGGTTCCCCGAACACTGAAGCTTTCTTT
>TRBJ2-5|TRBV12-3/TRBV12-4|TRBD1|-
CASSRARQGSETQYF
TGTGCCAGCAGCCGAGCCCGACAGGGTTCAGAGACCCAGTACTTC
>TRBJ2-3|TRBV12-3/TRBV12-4|-|many
CASRSRASWTDTQYF
TGTGCCAGCAGATCCAGAGCCTCCTGGACAGATACGCAGTATTTT
>TRBJ2-3|TRBV2|TRBD2|-
CASGEGLAGVGTQYF
TGTGCCAGCGGCGAGGGACTAGCGGGAGTGGGAACGCAGTATTTT
>TRBJ2-2|TRBV24-1|-|many
CATSDPRSPTGELFF
TGTGCCACCAGTGATCCCCGGTCACCAACCGGGGAGCTGTTTTTT
>TRBJ1-1|TRBV4-2|-|-
CASSPNPGLWEAFF
TGTGCCAGCAGCCCTAATCCAGGCCTGTGGGAGGCTTTCTTT
>TRBJ2-1|TRBV7-9|-|few
CASNNEQFF
TGTGCCAGCAACAATGAGCAGTTCTTC
>TRBJ1-1|TRBV15|TRBD1|few
CATSRETGFDTEAFF
TGTGCCACCAGCAGGGAGACAGGGTTTGACACTGAAGCTTTCTTT
>TRBJ2-3|TRBV11-2|-|many
CASSALLHTDTQYF
TGTGCCAGCAGCGCCCTCCTTCACACAGATACGCAGTATTTT
>TRBJ2-2|TRBV6-2/TRBV6-3|-|many
CASSQAGIGELFF
TGTGCCAGCAGTCAAGCAGGGATCGGGGAGCTGTTTTTT
>TRBJ1-2|TRBV27|-|many
CASSLVPPDANYGYTF
TGTGCCAGCAGTCTTGTTCCCCCCGACGCTAACTATGGCTACACCTTC
>TRBJ1-2|TRBV20-1|-|many
CSAPGTIYGYTF
TGCAGTGCCCCTGGGACTATCTATGGCTACACCTTC
>TRBJ2-4|TRBV12-3/TRBV12-4|-|few
CARLPLAKNIQYF
TGTGCCAGGTTACCTCTAGCCAAAAACATTCAGTACTTC
>TRBJ1-1|TRBV5-1|-|-
CASSLAGRESTEAFF
TGCGCCAGCAGCTTGGCTGGGCGGGAGAGCACTGAAGCTTTCTTT
>TRBJ2-7|TRBV11-2|TRBD2|many
CASSTGLAGLYEQYF
TGTGCCAGCAGCACCGGACTAGCGGGCCTCTACGAGCAGTACTTC
>TRBJ2-7|TRBV2|-|-
CASIQGGPEGEQYF
TGTGCCAGCATACAGGGGGGGCCCGAGGGGGAGCAGTACTTC